This TCR beta chain came from a study of T cell changes during pregnancy in multiple sclerosis. Produced via immunoSEQ multiplex PCR; TCRdb's table is partial and in-frame only. The top ten hold roughly 7.2% of the sample, which has about 41,000 clones, 85% to 95% seen once. CDR1 LGHNA and CDR2 YSLEER come from the germline V gene. The CDR3 length is 14 residues. V was clipped by 3 bases and J by 5 bases; unmatched bases: 4. The input for sequencing was CD8+ T cells from peripheral blood mononuclear cells, taken in the third trimester of pregnancy. The sequence came from a female donor with multiple sclerosis, enrolled in a pregnancy study. The chain links TRBV4-3 to TRBJ1-2, with 9 positions matching TRBD1. The CDR3 DNA sequence: TGCGCCAGCAGCCAGGACAGGGGAGGGTATGGCTACACCTTC. The encoded protein is CASSQDRGGYGYTF.